The clone carrying this T cell receptor (beta chain) is classed as medium-sized. Its antigen is unknown. This sample stems from a study of spatial heterogeneity in lung cancer. Whole-study findings and limits: For expanded intratumoral alpha and beta TCRs, counts tracked tumor mutation counts.

MiXCR was run by TCRdb on the 5' RACE reads, yielding one entry per CDR3 protein. The table records 3,500 to 4,500 distinct CDR3 sequences, over 5.5% of them present only once. Time point of the sample: sample taken at primary tumor resection. Patients with untreated early-stage non-small cell lung cancer, numbering 72, were the donors. Whole RNA was taken from tumor, nontumor lung or frozen PBMC; it was then sequenced unsorted. V gave up 5 bases and J gave up 5 bases; unmatched junction bases: 2. The CDR3 is made up of 12 amino acids. The germline V gene encodes CDR1 SGHTA and CDR2 FQGNSA. This TCR was recovered from a male donor with early-stage non-small cell lung cancer. The sample here was lung tumor tissue, taken at surgery. The chain employs TRBV7-2 and TRBJ2-7; 8 nucleotides agree with TRBD2. The CDR3 here is CASSPGGDEQYF. CDR3 coding DNA: TGTGCCAGCAGCCCGGGGGGGGACGAGCAGTACTTC.